Shown below are 9 T cell receptor beta chains from a single sample sequenced in a study of T cells in Graves' hyperthyroidism and ophthalmopathy. The investigators amplified TCR beta CDR3 regions from RNA transcripts. The HTBI set primed first-round TCR CDR3 RT-PCR. TCRdb reprocessed the multiplex PCR reads via MiXCR and lists one record per CDR3 protein. This sample has 490,000 or so distinct CDR3 sequences, with just under 20% found just once. The specimen was blood. The receptors shown here come from a man aged 35-49 years with Graves' ophthalmopathy.

V and J are TRBV18 and TRBJ1-3; D is ambiguous. Trimming cost V 0 bases and J 0 bases, with 9 bases left between them. Germline loops: CDR1 KGHSH, CDR2 LQKENI. The CDR3 runs to 16 residues. CDR3 residues: CASSPPNGNSGNTIYF. For the CDR3, the DNA is TGTGCCAGCTCACCACCGAACGGAAACTCTGGAAACACCATATATTTT. The full variable domain, its missing parts supplied by reference TRBV18 and TRBJ1-3, is NAGVMQNPRHLVRRRGQEARLRCSPMKGHSHVYWYRQLPEEGLKFMVYLQKENIIDESGMPKERFSAEFPKEGPSILRIQQVVRGDSAAYFCASSPPNGNSGNTIYFGEGSWLTVV.

The chain employs TRBV30 and TRBJ1-3, with D maybe TRBD1 (6 bases). There are 15 residues in the CDR3. Germline V gene lookup returns CDR1 GTSNPN and CDR2 SVGIG (reference sequence). Trimming removed 0 bases from V and 6 bases from J, with 15 bases in between. The CDR3 sequence: CAWSVGHQTENTIYF. The CDR3 DNA reads TGTGCCTGGAGTGTGGGACATCAGACTGAAAACACCATATATTTT.

This clonotype was seen many times. V gene TRBV6-1 combines with J gene TRBJ2-5, with a tentative D call TRBD2 (7 bases). Germline values: CDR1 MNHNS, CDR2 SASEGT. V was clipped by 5 bases and J by 5 bases, with 21 bases between them. The CDR3 totals 16 residues. The CDR3 loop reads CASSPRLMGGLETQYF. DNA for the CDR3: TGTGCCAGCAGTCCACGGCTCATGGGGGGGCTTGAGACCCAGTACTTC.

This clonotype showed up many times. J is TRBJ2-1 and V is TRBV7-9; TRBD1 might be the D (8 bases). Per the germline V gene, CDR1 is SEHNR and CDR2 is FQNEAQ (reference sequence). This CDR3 comprises 17 residues. Trimming removed 6 bases from V and 5 bases from J, with 23 bases in between. The CDR3 coding sequence is TGTGCCAGCAGTAATAGGGACAGGAGGGACTACCACAATGAGCAGTTCTTC. This sequence encodes CASSNRDRRDYHNEQFF.

The chain is built from TRBV5-1 and TRBJ2-1; 13 bases match TRBD2. Germline V gene data show CDR1 as SGHRS and CDR2 as YFSETQ. Trimming took 5 bases from V and 8 from J; bases not matched to a gene: 7. The CDR3 has 15 amino acids. The CDR3 region has the DNA TGCGCCAGCAGTTCCGGACTAGCGGGAGCCGATGAGCAGTTCTTC. Translated, it gives CASSSGLAGADEQFF.

This chain uses TRBV2 with TRBJ1-2; D ambiguous. Trimming took off 7 bases at V and 8 bases at J, with 14 bases between the two ends. Germline V gene lookup returns CDR1 SNHLY and CDR2 FYNNEI. The CDR3 runs 12 residues. CDR3 nucleotides: TGTGCCAGCACCTCGGCGTTGGGGGGCTACACCTTC. Encoded protein: CASTSALGGYTF.

Many counts were recorded for this clonotype. The rearrangement links TRBV5-1 to TRBJ1-2; 7 bases match TRBD1. The length of the CDR3 is 14 residues. V lost 3 bases to trimming and J lost 8 bases; unmatched junction nucleotides: 10. Germline CDR1 and CDR2: SGHRS and YFSETQ. The DNA of the CDR3 is TGCGCCAGCAGCTCGGGGACAGTAATGGACGGCTACACCTTC. Translating it yields CASSSGTVMDGYTF. Complete variable domain (other parts from reference TRBV5-1 and TRBJ1-2): KAGVTQTPRYLIKTRGQQVTLSCSPISGHRSVSWYQQTPGQGLQFLFEYFSETQRNKGNFPGRFSGRQFSNSRSEMNVSTLELGDSALYLCASSSGTVMDGYTFGSGTRLTVV.

This clonotype has only a few counts. The J gene is TRBJ2-2, the V gene TRBV4-2; 10 nucleotides agree with TRBD1. CDR1 is LGHNA, CDR2 YNFKEQ, per germline. The V and J ends lost 0 bases and 7 bases, in that order; junction bases with no gene match: 2. The CDR3 contains 15 residues. CDR3 sequence: CASSQDWTGGGELFF. CDR3 DNA: TGTGCCAGCAGCCAAGATTGGACAGGGGGCGGGGAGCTGTTTTTT.

A few counts support this clonotype. The rearrangement uses TRBV7-9 and TRBJ1-4, with a possible D match to TRBD1 (5 bases). V was pared by 5 bases and J by 11 bases, with 12 bases between. The CDR3 runs 12 residues. CDR1 and CDR2 (germline): SEHNR, FQNEAQ (reference sequence). CDR3 in amino acids: CASSPNEGKLFF. The CDR3 DNA sequence: TGTGCCAGCAGCCCAAACGAGGGGAAACTGTTTTTT.